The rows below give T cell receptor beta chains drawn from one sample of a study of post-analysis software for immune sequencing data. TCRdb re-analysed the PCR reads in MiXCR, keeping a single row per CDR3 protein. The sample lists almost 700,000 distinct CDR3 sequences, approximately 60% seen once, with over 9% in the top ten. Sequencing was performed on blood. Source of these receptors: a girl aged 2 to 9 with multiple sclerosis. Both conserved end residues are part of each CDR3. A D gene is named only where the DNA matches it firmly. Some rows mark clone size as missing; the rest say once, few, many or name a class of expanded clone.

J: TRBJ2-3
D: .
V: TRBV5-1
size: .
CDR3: CASSLAGEEDTQYF
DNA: TGCGCCAGCAGCTTGGCGGGAGAGGAAGATACGCAGTATTTT

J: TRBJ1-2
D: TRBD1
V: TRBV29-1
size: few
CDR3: CSVIEPDRNYGYTF
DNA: TGCAGCGTGATCGAACCGGACAGGAACTATGGCTACACCTTC

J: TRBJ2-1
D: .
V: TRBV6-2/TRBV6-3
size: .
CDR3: CASSYSQVYNEQFF
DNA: TGTGCCAGCAGTTACTCCCAGGTATACAATGAGCAGTTCTTC

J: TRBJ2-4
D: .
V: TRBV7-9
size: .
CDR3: CASSVGENIQYF
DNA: TGTGCCAGCAGCGTCGGGGAGAACATTCAGTACTTC

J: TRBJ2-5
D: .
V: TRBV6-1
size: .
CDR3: CASSEHQSETQYF
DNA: TGTGCCAGCAGTGAACATCAGTCGGAGACCCAGTACTTC

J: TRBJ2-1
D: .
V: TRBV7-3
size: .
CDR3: CASSLTGARENEQFF
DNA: TGTGCCAGCAGCTTAACAGGGGCGCGGGAAAATGAGCAGTTCTTC

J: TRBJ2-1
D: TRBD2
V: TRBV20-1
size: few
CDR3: CSAPPGLALGEQFF
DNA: TGCAGTGCTCCTCCCGGACTAGCTCTTGGTGAGCAGTTCTTC

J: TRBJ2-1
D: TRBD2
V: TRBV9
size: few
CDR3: CASSVRGRDNEQFF
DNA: TGTGCCAGCAGCGTAAGAGGGAGGGACAATGAGCAGTTCTTC

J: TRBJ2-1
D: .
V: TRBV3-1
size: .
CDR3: CASSQFFPGSGSYNEQFF
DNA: TGTGCCAGCAGCCAATTTTTCCCCGGTTCTGGCTCCTACAATGAGCAGTTCTTC

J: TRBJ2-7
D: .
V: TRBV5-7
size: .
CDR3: CASFVGRRRYEQYF
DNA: TGTGCCAGCTTCGTGGGGAGGAGAAGGTACGAGCAGTACTTC

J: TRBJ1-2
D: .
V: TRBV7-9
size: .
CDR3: CASSATEQGGTF
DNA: TGTGCCAGCAGCGCGACAGAACAGGGTGGCACCTTC

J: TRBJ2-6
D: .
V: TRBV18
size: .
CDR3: CASSPLGPSSGANVLTF
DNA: TGTGCCAGCTCACCACTGGGACCAAGCTCTGGGGCCAACGTCCTGACTTTC

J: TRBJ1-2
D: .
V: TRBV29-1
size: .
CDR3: CSAQQVADGYTF
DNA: TGCAGCGCCCAACAGGTGGCGGATGGCTACACCTTC

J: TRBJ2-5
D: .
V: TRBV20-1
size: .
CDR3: CSALLSGSETQYF
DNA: TGCAGTGCCCTCCTGAGCGGAAGCGAGACCCAGTACTTC

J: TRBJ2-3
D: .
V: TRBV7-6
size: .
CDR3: CASSLADYTSTDTQYF
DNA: TGTGCCAGCAGCTTAGCCGACTACACTAGCACAGATACGCAGTATTTT

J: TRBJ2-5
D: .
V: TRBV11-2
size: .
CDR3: CASSLNGWETQYF
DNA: TGTGCCAGCAGCTTAAACGGGTGGGAGACCCAGTACTTC

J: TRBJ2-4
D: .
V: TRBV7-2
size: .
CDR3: CASSLARSPNIQYF
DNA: TGTGCCAGCAGCTTGGCTCGGTCCCCAAACATTCAGTACTTC

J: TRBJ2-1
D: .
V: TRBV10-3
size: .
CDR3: CATAPIYGSEYNEQFF
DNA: TGTGCCACCGCCCCAATATACGGATCAGAGTACAATGAGCAGTTCTTC

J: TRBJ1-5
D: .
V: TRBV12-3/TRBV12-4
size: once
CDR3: CASSSSRDNQPQHF
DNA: TGTGCCAGCAGTTCGAGTCGTGACAATCAGCCCCAGCATTTT

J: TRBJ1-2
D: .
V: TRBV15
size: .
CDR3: CATSRGSSIGGYTF
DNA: TGTGCCACCAGCAGGGGGTCCTCAATAGGCGGCTACACCTTC

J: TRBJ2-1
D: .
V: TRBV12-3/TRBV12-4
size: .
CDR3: CASAYSEQFF
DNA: TGTGCCAGCGCGTATAGTGAGCAGTTCTTC

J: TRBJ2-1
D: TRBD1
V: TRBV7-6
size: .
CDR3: CASSLGTGSHNEQFF
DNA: TGTGCCAGCAGCTTAGGGACAGGGAGCCACAATGAGCAGTTCTTC

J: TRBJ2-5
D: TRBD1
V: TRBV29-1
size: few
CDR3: CSVSDRAETQYF
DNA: TGCAGCGTTTCTGACAGGGCGGAGACCCAGTACTTC

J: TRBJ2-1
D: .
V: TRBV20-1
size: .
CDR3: CSARERIYNEQFF
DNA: TGCAGTGCCAGGGAGAGGATCTACAATGAGCAGTTCTTC

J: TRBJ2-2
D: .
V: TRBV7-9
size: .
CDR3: CASSFPASNTGELFF
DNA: TGTGCCAGCAGCTTTCCAGCGTCAAACACCGGGGAGCTGTTTTTT

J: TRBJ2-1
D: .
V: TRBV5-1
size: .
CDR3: CASSLGGAGPNYNEQFF
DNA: TGCGCCAGCAGCTTGGGCGGGGCAGGCCCTAACTACAATGAGCAGTTCTTC

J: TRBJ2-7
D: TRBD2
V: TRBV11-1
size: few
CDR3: CASTATTSGSYEQYF
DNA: TGTGCCAGCACCGCTACGACTAGCGGGAGCTACGAGCAGTACTTC

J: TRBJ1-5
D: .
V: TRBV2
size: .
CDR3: CACGGGDQPQHF
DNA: TGTGCCTGCGGGGGAGGCGATCAGCCCCAGCATTTT

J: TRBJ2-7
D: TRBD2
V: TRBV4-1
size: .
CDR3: CASSQEGNLAGDHEQYF
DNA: TGCGCCAGCAGCCAAGAGGGAAATCTAGCGGGAGATCACGAGCAGTACTTC

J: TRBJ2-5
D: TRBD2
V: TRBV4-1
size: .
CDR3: CASSPREGVGQETQYF
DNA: TGCGCCAGCAGCCCCCGGGAGGGAGTGGGGCAAGAGACCCAGTACTTC

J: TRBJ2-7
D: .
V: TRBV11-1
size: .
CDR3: CASSYQPLGSYEQYF
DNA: TGTGCCAGCAGCTACCAGCCCTTGGGCTCCTACGAGCAGTACTTC

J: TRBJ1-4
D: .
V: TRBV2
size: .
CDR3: CASDRDNEKLFF
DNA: TGTGCCAGCGACAGAGATAATGAAAAACTGTTTTTT

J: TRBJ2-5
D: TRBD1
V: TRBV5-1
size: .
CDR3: CASSRGTGGRETQYF
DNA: TGCGCCAGCAGCCGCGGGACAGGGGGCAGGGAGACCCAGTACTTC

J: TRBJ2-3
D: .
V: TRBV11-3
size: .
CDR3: CASSQGIRTDTQYF
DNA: TGTGCCAGCAGCCAGGGAATCCGCACAGATACGCAGTATTTT

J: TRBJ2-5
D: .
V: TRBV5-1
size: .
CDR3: CASSLVPNQETQYF
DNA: TGCGCCAGCAGCTTGGTACCCAACCAAGAGACCCAGTACTTC

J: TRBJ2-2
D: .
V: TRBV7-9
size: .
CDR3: CASSLGGQSNTGELFF
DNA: TGTGCCAGCAGCTTAGGGGGGCAGTCGAACACCGGGGAGCTGTTTTTT

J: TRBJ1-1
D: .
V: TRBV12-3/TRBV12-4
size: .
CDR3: CASSLPVNTEAFF
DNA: TGTGCCAGCAGTTTGCCGGTGAACACTGAAGCTTTCTTT